This record looks at one T cell receptor (beta chain) sequence and its context. The antigen it recognizes is unknown. Base qualities are not at hand, and no much larger clone is one base apart. CDR1 and CDR2 (SGHDT, YYEEEE) derive from the germline V gene. CDR3 length: 14 amino acids, cysteine to phenylalanine. The only DNA kept is the CDR3, 42 bases in frame from the first base. Deletion took 0 bases off V and 3 bases off J, with a span of 10 bases between the germline ends. Using the deep immunoSEQ assay, TCR CDR3 regions were amplified from genomic DNA by multiplex PCR. Extracted genomic DNA from each cell subset was spread evenly across all wells of several immunoSEQ 96-well plates, with each plate serving as a replicate. For sorted subsets, around 200 ng genomic DNA, equal to about 30,000 T cell genomes, was loaded into each replicate PCR. The purified libraries were quantified using a Qubit 3.0 fluorometer, sized with a Bioanalyzer 2100, and then quantified again using the KAPA Library Quantification kit. A separate single-read 150-cycle Illumina NextSeq 550 flow cell was used to sequence each immunoSEQ 96-well plate. Regarding the original processing steps: Because the immunoSEQ output included only junctional sequences and no quality scores, the filtering could not be the same as the filtering used for full-length reads. Sequences were annotated with PyIR, a Python wrapper for IgBLAST v1.9, using IMGT germline references to assign V/J genes and CDR3. Reads were filtered out if the reads had weak V/J assignments (E-value above 1e-6), no CDR3, stop codons, out-of-frame junctions, or ambiguous translated residues. V3J clonotypes were defined as sequences sharing the same inferred V gene, J gene, and CDR3 amino acid sequence. The percentage overlap between two repertoires was calculated by dividing the number of shared unique clonotypes by the size of the smaller repertoire. Repertoire richness was assessed with RTK rarefaction, the Chao1 estimator, and Recon v2.1 estimates of unobserved clonotypes. Generation probabilities for all TCRbeta clonotypes obtained by the gDNA method from a handful of donors were computed using OLGA. Entries here come from immuneACCESS through TCRdb and include only in-frame sequences with V and J called. Some clones fail to appear in such tables; in the studies checked, an unresolved V gene covers under half of the shortfall, and the cause of the remainder is unknown. V, J and clone size derive from that table, while D and trimming were established from the DNA sequence. This sample holds 2 million to 3 million clones; over 85% were observed only once. Together, the top ten hold 0.36% of the sample.

Healthy HIV-negative adults with no recently reported acute infections or vaccinations were included as donors. Every donor was a Caucasian adult living in Nashville, Tennessee, USA. CD4+ T cells were enriched by magnetic negative selection; naive cells were then positively selected on CD45RA, and the negative fraction formed the memory subset. Blood was collected by leukapheresis, and PBMCs were isolated by Ficoll-Histopaque density gradient centrifugation and then cryopreserved in liquid nitrogen vapor phase. Analytical flow cytometry was used to check the purity and quantity of each magnetically sorted T cell population. Each sorted fraction had its genomic DNA isolated and then quantified by UV absorbance on a Nanodrop 2000c. The data derive from a study of shared clonotypes between healthy human individuals (dated by TCRdb to 2020 to 2021). With respect to the entire study: A couple of women and a few men aged 18 to 49 years were included in the cohort. For each donor, CD4 naive and CD4 memory were each run on three plates, CD8 naive on two plates, and CD8 memory on one plate. To estimate repertoire size and how much clonotype sharing occurs between individuals, the study deeply sequenced the blood TCR repertoires of five healthy adults. Different laboratories and diverse techniques were used to prepare libraries and sequence TCR repertoires, to increase sequencing depth and limit assay-specific biases. Between about 0.85 and 8.9 billion PBMCs per donor were obtained by leukapheresis. What the study reported, not specific to this receptor: Sampling was limited to blood, and TCR repertoires in tissue likely differ from TCR repertoires in blood. Pairwise subsampling indicated that sequencing depth was expected to affect the degree of clonotype sharing among donors. Compared with non-shared clonotypes, clonotypes shared by all four sorted-subset donors had higher generation probabilities. Incomplete sequencing was indicated by rarefaction of sorted-subset datasets, despite the large sequencing depth. The small number of donors limited the genetic and exposure-history diversity represented. Across four donors, about 5% of naive CD4, approximately 3.5% of naive CD8, approximately 2.5% of memory CD4, and approximately 0.4% of memory CD8 clonotypes were shared. Naive subsets generally had larger estimated clonotype richness than memory subsets did.

Specimen: naive CD4+ T cells from PBMCs. This sample's cell subset or site label indicates: CD45RA+ positively selected. The receptor's source is a man younger than 30 in good health. Some clones in this sample may be carry-over from other donors' samples. Recombination linked TRBV5-6 to TRBJ2-7, with the D gene possibly TRBD1 or TRBD2, each one fitting 5 bases. The CDR3 loop reads CASSLGWGNYEQYF. The nucleotide sequence reads TGTGCCAGCAGCTTGGGGTGGGGGAACTACGAGCAGTACTTC.